Here is one T cell receptor (beta chain) with its context. This entry belongs to a study of blood T cell repertoires in COVID-19. Sequencing used immunoSEQ multiplex PCR; TCRdb keeps in-frame clones, though not all of them. Of around 110,000 clones in the sample, around 80% were seen once. The ends lost 5 bases at V and 4 bases at J; junction bases unmatched: 8. The CDR3 consists of 16 residues. Looked up from germline, CDR1 is MGHRA and CDR2 is YSYEKL. This chain uses TRBV4-1 with TRBJ2-1; 10 nucleotides line up with TRBD2. The sequenced material came from peripheral blood. The TCR sequence derives from a woman aged 55 to 70 with acute or convalescent COVID-19. The CDR3: CASSESGGAKYNEQFF. The DNA for the CDR3 is TGCGCCAGCAGCGAGAGCGGGGGGGCTAAATACAATGAGCAGTTCTTC.